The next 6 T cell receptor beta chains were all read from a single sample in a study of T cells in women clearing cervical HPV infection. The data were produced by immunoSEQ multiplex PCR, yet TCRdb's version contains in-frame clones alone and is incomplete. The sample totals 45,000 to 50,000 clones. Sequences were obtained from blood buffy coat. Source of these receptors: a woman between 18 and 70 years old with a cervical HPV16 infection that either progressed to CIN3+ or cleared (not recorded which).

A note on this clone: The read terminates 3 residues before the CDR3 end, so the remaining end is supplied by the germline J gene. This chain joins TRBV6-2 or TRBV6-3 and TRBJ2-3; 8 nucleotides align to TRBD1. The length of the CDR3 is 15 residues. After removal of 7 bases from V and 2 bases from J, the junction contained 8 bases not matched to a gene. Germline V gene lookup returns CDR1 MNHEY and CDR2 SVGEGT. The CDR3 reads CASTVQDRDTDTQYF. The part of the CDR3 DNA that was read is TGTGCCAGCACTGTACAGGACAGGGACACAGATACG.

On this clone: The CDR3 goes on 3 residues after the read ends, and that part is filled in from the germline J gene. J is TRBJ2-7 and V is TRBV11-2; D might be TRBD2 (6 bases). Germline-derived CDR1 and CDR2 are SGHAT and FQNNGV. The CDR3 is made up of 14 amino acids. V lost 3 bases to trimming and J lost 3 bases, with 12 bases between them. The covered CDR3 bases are TGTGCCAGCAGCTTCGGGACTCAGATCTACGAG. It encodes CASSFGTQIYE. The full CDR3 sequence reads CASSFGTQIYEQYF. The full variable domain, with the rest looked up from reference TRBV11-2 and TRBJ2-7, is EAGVAQSPRYKIIEKRQSVAFWCNPISGHATLYWYQQILGQGPKLLIQFQNNGVVDDSQLPKDRFSAERLKGVDSTLKIQPAKLEDSAVYLCASSFGTQIYEQYFGPGTRLTVT.

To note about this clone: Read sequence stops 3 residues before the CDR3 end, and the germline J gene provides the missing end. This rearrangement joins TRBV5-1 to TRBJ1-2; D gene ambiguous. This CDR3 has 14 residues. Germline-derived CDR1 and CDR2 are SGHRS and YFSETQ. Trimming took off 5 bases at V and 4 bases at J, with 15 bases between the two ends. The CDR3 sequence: CASSDTGGGYGYTF. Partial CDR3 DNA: TGCGCCAGCAGTGACACCGGTGGTGGCTATGGC.

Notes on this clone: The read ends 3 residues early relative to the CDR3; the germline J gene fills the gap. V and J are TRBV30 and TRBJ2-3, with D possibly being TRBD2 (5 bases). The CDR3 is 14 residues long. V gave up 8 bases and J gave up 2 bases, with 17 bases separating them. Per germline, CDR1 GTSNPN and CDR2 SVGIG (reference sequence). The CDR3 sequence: CAQASGLITDTQYF. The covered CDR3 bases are TGTGCCCAGGCTTCCGGACTCATCACAGATACG.

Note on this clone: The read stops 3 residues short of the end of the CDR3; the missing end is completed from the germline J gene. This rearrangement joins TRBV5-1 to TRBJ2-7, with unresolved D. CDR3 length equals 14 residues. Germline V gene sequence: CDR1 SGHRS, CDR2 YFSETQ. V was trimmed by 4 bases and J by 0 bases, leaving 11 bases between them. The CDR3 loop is CASSPTSSSYEQYF. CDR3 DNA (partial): TGCGCCAGCAGCCCGACTTCCTCCTCCTACGAG. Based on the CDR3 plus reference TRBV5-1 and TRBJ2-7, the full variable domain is KAGVTQTPRYLIKTRGQQVTLSCSPISGHRSVSWYQQTPGQGLQFLFEYFSETQRNKGNFPGRFSGRQFSNSRSEMNVSTLELGDSALYLCASSPTSSSYEQYFGPGTRLTVT.

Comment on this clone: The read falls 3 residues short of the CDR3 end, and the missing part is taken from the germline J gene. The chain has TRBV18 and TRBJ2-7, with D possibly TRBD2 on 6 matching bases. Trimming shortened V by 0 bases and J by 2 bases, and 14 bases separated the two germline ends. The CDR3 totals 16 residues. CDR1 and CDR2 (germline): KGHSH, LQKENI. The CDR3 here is CASSPPKAGITYEQYF. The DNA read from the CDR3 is TGTGCCAGCTCACCACCTAAGGCGGGAATCACCTACGAG.